The 20 T cell receptor beta chains below all came from one sample that was sequenced in a study of T-cell reconstitution after alpha-beta-depleted transplantation in children. It was with unique molecular identifiers that the TCRbeta library was prepared. TCRdb redid the calling of the PCR reads with MiXCR, one entry per CDR3 protein. The data hold fewer than 550,000 distinct CDR3 sequences, with about a tenth observed a single time. Sample: PBMCs from the stem cell graft donor, taken from the stem cell graft. The source is a human donor who donated a stem cell graft to a child with acute myeloid leukemia.

This clonotype has only a few counts. V is TRBV6-1 and J is TRBJ2-4; TRBD2 aligns across 7 bases. Germline lookup yields CDR1 MNHNS and CDR2 SASEGT. The CDR3 covers 13 residues. V was clipped by 10 bases and J by 3 bases; unmatched bases: 6. CDR3 nucleotides: TGTGCCACCACCCCTAGCGGCAAAAACATTCAGTACTTC. Its protein is CATTPSGKNIQYF.

The rearrangement joins TRBV10-2 to TRBJ1-2; D remains ambiguous. Germline loops: CDR1 WSHSY, CDR2 SAAADI. Between the trimmed V and J ends, which lost 8 bases and 8 bases, there was a span of 15 bases. The length of the CDR3 is 12 residues. CDR3 nucleotides: TGCGCCAGCCTGGAGGGCACGGACGGCTACACCTTC. The encoded protein is CASLEGTDGYTF.

This clonotype was recorded a few times. The chain combines TRBV9 with TRBJ1-2, with TRBD1 identical over 10 bases. The length of the CDR3 is 15 residues. Germline CDR1 SGDLS, CDR2 YYNGEE. J lost 4 bases, V lost 3 bases, and 6 bases had no gene match. CDR3 DNA sequence: TGTGCCAGCAGCGGACAGGGGGCGAAGATCTATGGCTACACCTTC. As protein: CASSGQGAKIYGYTF.

This clonotype was found many times. The J gene is TRBJ1-4, the V gene TRBV29-1; D remains ambiguous. CDR1 is SQVTM and CDR2 is ANQGSEA in the germline V gene. V lost 6 bases and J lost 5, with 13 bases in between. This CDR3 has 13 amino acids. The CDR3 DNA follows: TGCAGCGTCGTGGATGCTACCAATGAAAAACTGTTTTTT. Translation: CSVVDATNEKLFF.

This clonotype was recorded a few times. The junction shows a germline mismatch at one end, possibly a read error. The V and J genes are TRBV4-3 and TRBJ2-3; TRBD2 matches 8 bases. This CDR3 is 17 amino acids long. The germline V gene has CDR1 LGHNA and CDR2 YSLEER. CDR3 bases: TGCGTCAGCAGCCAAGAGGGAAACGGGAGGGCCACAGATACGCAGTATTTT. The encoded protein is CVSSQEGNGRATDTQYF.

This clonotype was found many times. The chain is built from TRBV7-2 and TRBJ2-7; no reliable D call. This CDR3 has 12 residues. Looked up from germline, CDR1 is SGHTA and CDR2 is FQGNSA. Trimming shortened V by 6 bases and J by 6 bases, and 12 bases separated the two germline ends. CDR3: CASSRLTGEQYF. In DNA form, the CDR3 reads TGTGCCAGCAGTCGACTGACGGGCGAGCAGTACTTC.

This clonotype was detected a few times. The rearrangement joins TRBV29-1 to TRBJ2-5, with TRBD2 as a possible D gene (6 bases). This CDR3 comprises 15 residues. Looked up from germline, CDR1 is SQVTM and CDR2 is ANQGSEA. Trimming took off 8 bases at V and 5 bases at J, with 24 bases between the two ends. In DNA, the CDR3 is TGCAGCCCACTACGATGGACTAACGGAGGGGAGACCCAGTACTTC. Residues: CSPLRWTNGGETQYF.

This clonotype was recorded a few times. The junction departs from germline at one end; a sequencing error may be responsible. The CDR3: CASSNPGQVNIQTF. As DNA, the CDR3 is TGTGCCAGCAGTAACCCGGGACAGGTCAACATTCAAACCTTC. The chain is built from TRBV3-1 and TRBJ2-5, with 8 bases fitting TRBD1. The CDR3 spans 14 residues. Germline CDR1 and CDR2: LGHDT and YNNKEL (reference sequence).

In its sample, this clonotype was seen a few times. This CDR3 reads CAIRQGANQPQHF. The DNA for the CDR3 is TGTGCCATCAGACAGGGGGCGAATCAGCCCCAGCATTTT. The chain joins TRBV10-3 to TRBJ1-5, with 9 positions matching TRBD1. Looked up from germline, CDR1 is ENHRY and CDR2 is SYGVKD. The V gene end was trimmed by 6 bases and the J gene end by 4 bases; junction bases not matched to a gene: 1. This CDR3 has 13 amino acids.

This clonotype was counted a few times. The genes are TRBV7-3 and TRBJ2-2; D unresolved. Germline V CDR1 and CDR2: SGHTA, FQGTGA. This CDR3 comprises 14 residues. The V and J ends lost 6 bases and 6 bases respectively, with 14 bases between them. The CDR3 reads CASSLQPPPGELFF. CDR3 coding DNA: TGTGCCAGCAGTTTACAGCCCCCCCCCGGGGAGCTGTTTTTT.

This clonotype was picked up a small number of times. V and J are TRBV20-1 and TRBJ2-3, with TRBD2 matching 10 bases. The CDR3 totals 16 residues. V lost 2 bases and J lost 1; bases outside the gene matches: 6. Germline V gene lookup returns CDR1 DFQATT and CDR2 SNEGSKA (reference sequence). The CDR3 DNA reads TGCAGTGCTAGACCCCCAAGCGGGGGGGGCACAGATACGCAGTATTTT. Translation: CSARPPSGGGTDTQYF.

This clonotype has at least ten counts. CDR3 in DNA: TGTGCCAGCAGCCGGGACAGGGGGTCCGGGGAGCTGTTTTTT. It codes for CASSRDRGSGELFF. This sequence joins TRBV11-3 and TRBJ2-2; TRBD1 matches 11 bases. Germline V gene sequence: CDR1 SGHNT, CDR2 YENEEA. Trimming cost V 5 bases and J 6 bases; bases outside gene matches: 2. CDR3 length: 14 amino acids.

The V gene is TRBV12-3 or TRBV12-4, the J gene TRBJ2-3, with a possible D match to TRBD2 (5 bases). With 6 bases removed from V and 4 bases from J, the gap between germline ends came to 14 bases. The CDR3 extends over 14 amino acids. The CDR3 DNA reads as TGTGCCAGCAGCTCGGGTCCCGGGGCAGATACGCAGTATTTT. It yields the protein CASSSGPGADTQYF.

This clonotype came up many times. This chain connects TRBV11-2 to TRBJ2-5, with 11 nucleotides matching TRBD2. There are 16 residues in the CDR3. The V segment lost 1 base and the J segment 2 bases; nucleotides outside the gene matches: 3. CDR1 is SGHAT and CDR2 is FQNNGV in the germline V gene. Here the CDR3 reads CASSLGGTSGQETQYF. The CDR3 nucleotides read TGTGCCAGCAGCTTAGGAGGGACTAGCGGACAAGAGACCCAGTACTTC.

The V gene is TRBV12-3 or TRBV12-4, the J gene TRBJ2-2; TRBD2 matches at 8 bases. The CDR3 runs to 16 residues. V lost 7 bases, J lost 4 bases, and 11 bases stayed unmatched. The CDR3 region is CASTLALAGGTGELFF. Written as DNA, the CDR3 is TGTGCCAGCACCCTCGCGCTAGCGGGTGGCACCGGGGAGCTGTTTTTT.

This clonotype was seen more than once but under ten times. The V gene is TRBV27, the J gene TRBJ2-2; D perhaps matches TRBD1 (6 bases). Trimming cost V 3 bases and J 6 bases, with 8 bases left between them. CDR1 and CDR2 (germline): MNHEY, SMNVEV (reference sequence). The CDR3 runs to 13 residues. In DNA form, the CDR3 reads TGTGCCAGCAGTTTCAGGGGTGCCGGGGAGCTGTTTTTT. It yields the protein CASSFRGAGELFF.

The V gene is TRBV20-1, the J gene TRBJ2-7; 11 bases are shared with TRBD2. The CDR3 is made up of 14 amino acids. With V trimmed by 7 bases and J by 6 bases, 11 bases remained unmatched. Germline values: CDR1 DFQATT, CDR2 SNEGSKA (reference sequence). CDR3 loop: CSVVKSSGRREQYF. The DNA for the CDR3 is TGCAGTGTGGTAAAGTCTAGCGGGAGGCGCGAGCAGTACTTC.

This clonotype was counted between two and nine times. The rearrangement links TRBV20-1 to TRBJ1-2; 7 bases are a match to TRBD1. Germline CDR1 and CDR2: DFQATT and SNEGSKA (reference sequence). This CDR3 contains 14 residues. V shed 5 bases, J shed 0 bases, and the junction held 6 bases outside the gene matches. CDR3 DNA: TGCAGTGCTGTCCGGGACAGTTCTAACTATGGCTACACCTTC. It yields the protein CSAVRDSSNYGYTF.

This clonotype was counted ten times or more. The genes are TRBV20-1 and TRBJ2-2, with D tentatively TRBD1 (6 bases). CDR1 and CDR2 (germline): DFQATT, SNEGSKA (reference sequence). With 2 bases removed from V and 7 bases from J, the gap between germline ends came to 14 bases. CDR3 length: 14 amino acids. As DNA, the CDR3 is TGCAGTGCTAGAACGCCAGGGGCGGGCGGGGAGCTGTTTTTT. This codes for CSARTPGAGGELFF.

The chain links TRBV7-2 to TRBJ2-1, with a weak D call TRBD1 (6 bases). With 2 bases removed from V and 2 bases from J, the gap between germline ends came to 16 bases. This CDR3 is built from 17 residues. Germline CDR1 reads SGHTA; CDR2 reads FQGNSA. In DNA, the CDR3 is TGTGCCAGCAGCTTATGGTCAGGGACAAAGCCCTACAATGAGCAGTTCTTC. Translation gives CASSLWSGTKPYNEQFF.